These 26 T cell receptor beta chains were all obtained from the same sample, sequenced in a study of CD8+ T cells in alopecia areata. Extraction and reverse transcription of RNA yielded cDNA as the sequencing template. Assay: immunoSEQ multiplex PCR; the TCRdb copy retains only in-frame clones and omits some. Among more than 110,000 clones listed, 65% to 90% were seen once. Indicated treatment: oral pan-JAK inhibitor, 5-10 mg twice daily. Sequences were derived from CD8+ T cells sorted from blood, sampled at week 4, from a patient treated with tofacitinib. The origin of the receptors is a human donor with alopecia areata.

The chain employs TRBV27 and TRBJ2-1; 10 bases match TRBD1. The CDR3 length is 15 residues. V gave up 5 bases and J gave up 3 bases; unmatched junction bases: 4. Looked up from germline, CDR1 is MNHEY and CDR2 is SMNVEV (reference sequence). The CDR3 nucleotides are TGTGCCAGCAGTCAGACAGGGGGCGGCTACAATGAGCAGTTCTTC. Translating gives CASSQTGGGYNEQFF.

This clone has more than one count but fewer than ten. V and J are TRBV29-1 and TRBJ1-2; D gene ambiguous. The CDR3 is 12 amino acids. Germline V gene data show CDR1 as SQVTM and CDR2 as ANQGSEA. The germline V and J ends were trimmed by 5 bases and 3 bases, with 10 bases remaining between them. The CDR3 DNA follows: TGCAGCGTTCGTAGCGGGGACTATGGCTACACCTTC. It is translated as CSVRSGDYGYTF.

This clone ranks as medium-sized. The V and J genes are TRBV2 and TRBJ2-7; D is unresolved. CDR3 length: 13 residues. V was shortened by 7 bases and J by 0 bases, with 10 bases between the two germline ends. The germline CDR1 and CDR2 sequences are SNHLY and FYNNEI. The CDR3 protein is CASTVADSYEQYF. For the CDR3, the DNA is TGTGCCAGCACGGTTGCCGACTCCTACGAGCAGTACTTC.

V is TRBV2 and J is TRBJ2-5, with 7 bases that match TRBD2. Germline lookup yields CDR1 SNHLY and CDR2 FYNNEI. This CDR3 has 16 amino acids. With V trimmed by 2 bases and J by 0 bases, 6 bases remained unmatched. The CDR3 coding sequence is TGTGCCAGCAGTGAATTGGGAGGGGCGGACCAAGAGACCCAGTACTTC. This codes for CASSELGGADQETQYF.

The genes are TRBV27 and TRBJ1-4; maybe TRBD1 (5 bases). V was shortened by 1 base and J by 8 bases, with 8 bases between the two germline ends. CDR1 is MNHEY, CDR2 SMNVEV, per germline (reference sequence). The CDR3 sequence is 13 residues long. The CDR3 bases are TGTGCCAGCAGTTTATTCGGGGGAGAAAAACTGTTTTTT. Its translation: CASSLFGGEKLFF.

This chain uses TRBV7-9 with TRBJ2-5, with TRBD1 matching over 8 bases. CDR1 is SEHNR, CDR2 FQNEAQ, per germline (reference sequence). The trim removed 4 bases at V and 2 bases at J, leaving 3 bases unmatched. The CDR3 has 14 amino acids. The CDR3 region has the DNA TGTGCCAGCAGCTCCCGGGACAGGCAAGAGACCCAGTACTTC. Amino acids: CASSSRDRQETQYF.

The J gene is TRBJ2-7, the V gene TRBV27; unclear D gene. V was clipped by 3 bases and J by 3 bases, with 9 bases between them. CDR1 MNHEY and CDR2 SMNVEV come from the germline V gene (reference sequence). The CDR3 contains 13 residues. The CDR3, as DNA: TGTGCCAGCAGTTTGGCAGTTGACTACGAGCAGTACTTC. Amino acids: CASSLAVDYEQYF.

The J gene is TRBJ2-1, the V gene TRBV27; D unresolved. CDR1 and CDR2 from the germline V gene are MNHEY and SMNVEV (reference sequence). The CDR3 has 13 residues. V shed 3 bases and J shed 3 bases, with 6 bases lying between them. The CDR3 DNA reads TGTGCCAGCAGTTTTGATCACTACAATGAGCAGTTCTTC. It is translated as CASSFDHYNEQFF.

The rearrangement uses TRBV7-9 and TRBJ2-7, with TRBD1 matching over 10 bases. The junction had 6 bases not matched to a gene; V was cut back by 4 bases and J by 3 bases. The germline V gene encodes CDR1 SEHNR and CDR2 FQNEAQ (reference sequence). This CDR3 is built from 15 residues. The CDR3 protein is CASSSAGDRGYEQYF. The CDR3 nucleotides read TGTGCCAGCAGCTCAGCGGGGGACAGGGGCTACGAGCAGTACTTC. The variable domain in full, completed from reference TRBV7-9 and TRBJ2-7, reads DTGVSQNPRHKITKRGQNVTFRCDPISEHNRLYWYRQTLGQGPEFLTYFQNEAQLEKSRLLSDRFSAERPKGSFSTLEIQRTEQGDSAMYLCASSSAGDRGYEQYFGPGTRLTVT.

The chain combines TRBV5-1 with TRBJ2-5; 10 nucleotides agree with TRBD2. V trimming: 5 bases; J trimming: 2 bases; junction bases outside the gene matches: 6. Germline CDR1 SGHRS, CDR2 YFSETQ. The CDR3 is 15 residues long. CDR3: CASRSLAGRQETQYF. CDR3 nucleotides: TGCGCCAGCAGATCACTAGCGGGGAGACAAGAGACCCAGTACTTC. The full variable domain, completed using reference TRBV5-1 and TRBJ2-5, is KAGVTQTPRYLIKTRGQQVTLSCSPISGHRSVSWYQQTPGQGLQFLFEYFSETQRNKGNFPGRFSGRQFSNSRSEMNVSTLELGDSALYLCASRSLAGRQETQYFGPGTRLLVL.

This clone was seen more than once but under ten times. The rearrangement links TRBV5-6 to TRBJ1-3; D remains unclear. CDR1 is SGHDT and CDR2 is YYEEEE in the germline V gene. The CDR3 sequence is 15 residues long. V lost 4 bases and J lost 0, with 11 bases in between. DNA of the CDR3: TGTGCCAGCAGCCGAGGACTGTCCTCTGGAAACACCATATATTTT. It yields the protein CASSRGLSSGNTIYF.

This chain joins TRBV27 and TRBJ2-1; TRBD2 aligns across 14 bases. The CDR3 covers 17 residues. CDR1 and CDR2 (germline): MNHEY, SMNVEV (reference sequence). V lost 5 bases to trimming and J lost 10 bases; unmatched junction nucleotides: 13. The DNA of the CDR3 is TGTGCCAGCAGTATAGGACTAGCGGGGGGCCCCCACGAGGAGCAGTTCTTC. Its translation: CASSIGLAGGPHEEQFF.

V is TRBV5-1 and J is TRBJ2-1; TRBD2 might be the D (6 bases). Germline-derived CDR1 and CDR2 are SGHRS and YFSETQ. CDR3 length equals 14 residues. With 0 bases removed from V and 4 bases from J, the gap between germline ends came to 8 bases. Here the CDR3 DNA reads TGCGCCAGCAGCTTGGTCGGGACTTACAATGAGCAGTTCTTC. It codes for CASSLVGTYNEQFF.

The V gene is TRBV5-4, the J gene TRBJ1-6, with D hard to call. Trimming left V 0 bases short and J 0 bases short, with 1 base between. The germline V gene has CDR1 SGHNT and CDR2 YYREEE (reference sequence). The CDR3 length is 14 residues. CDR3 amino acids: CASSLGSYNSPLHF. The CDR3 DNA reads TGTGCCAGCAGCTTGGGCTCCTATAATTCACCCCTCCACTTT. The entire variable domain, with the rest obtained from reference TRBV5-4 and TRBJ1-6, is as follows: ETGVTQSPTHLIKTRGQQVTLRCSSQSGHNTVSWYQQALGQGPQFIFQYYREEENGRGNFPPRFSGLQFPNYSSELNVNALELDDSALYLCASSLGSYNSPLHFGNGTRLTVT.

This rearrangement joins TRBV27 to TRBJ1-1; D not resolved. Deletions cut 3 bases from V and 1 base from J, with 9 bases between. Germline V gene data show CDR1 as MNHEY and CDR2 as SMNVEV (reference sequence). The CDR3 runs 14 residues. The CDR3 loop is CASSFGRTNTEAFF. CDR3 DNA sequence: TGTGCCAGCAGTTTTGGACGGACGAACACTGAAGCTTTCTTT.

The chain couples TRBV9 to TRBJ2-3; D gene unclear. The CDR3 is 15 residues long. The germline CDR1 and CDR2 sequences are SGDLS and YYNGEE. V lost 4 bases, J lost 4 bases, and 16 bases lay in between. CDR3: CASSQKGLPPDTQYF. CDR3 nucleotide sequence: TGTGCCAGCAGCCAGAAGGGCCTTCCACCAGATACGCAGTATTTT.

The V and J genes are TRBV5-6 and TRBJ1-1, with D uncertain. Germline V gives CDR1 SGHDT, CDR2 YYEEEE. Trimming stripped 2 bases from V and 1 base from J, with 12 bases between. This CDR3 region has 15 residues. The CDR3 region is CASSFWRSGNTEAFF. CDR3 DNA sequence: TGTGCCAGCAGCTTTTGGAGGAGTGGGAACACTGAAGCTTTCTTT.

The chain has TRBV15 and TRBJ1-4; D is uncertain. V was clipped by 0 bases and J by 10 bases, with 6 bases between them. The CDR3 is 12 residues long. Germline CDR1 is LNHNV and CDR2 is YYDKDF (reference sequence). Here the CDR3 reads CATSRDPGKLFF. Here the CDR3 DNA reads TGTGCCACCAGCAGAGACCCCGGAAAACTGTTTTTT. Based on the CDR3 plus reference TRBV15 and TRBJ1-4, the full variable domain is DAMVIQNPRYQVTQFGKPVTLSCSQTLNHNVMYWYQQKSSQAPKLLFHYYDKDFNNEADTPDNFQSRRPNTSFCFLDIRSPGLGDTAMYLCATSRDPGKLFFGSGTQLSVL.

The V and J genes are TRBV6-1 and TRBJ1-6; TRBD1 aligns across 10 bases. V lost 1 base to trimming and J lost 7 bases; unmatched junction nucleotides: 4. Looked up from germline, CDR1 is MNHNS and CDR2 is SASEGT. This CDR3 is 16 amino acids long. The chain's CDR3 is CASSEGPGQGNSPLHF. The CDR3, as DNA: TGTGCCAGCAGTGAAGGACCGGGACAGGGGAATTCACCCCTCCACTTT.

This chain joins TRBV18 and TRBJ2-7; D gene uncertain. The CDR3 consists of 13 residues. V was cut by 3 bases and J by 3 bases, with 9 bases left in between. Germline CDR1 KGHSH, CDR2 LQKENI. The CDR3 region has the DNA TGTGCCAGCTCACCGGTTACGGGCTACGAGCAGTACTTC. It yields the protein CASSPVTGYEQYF.

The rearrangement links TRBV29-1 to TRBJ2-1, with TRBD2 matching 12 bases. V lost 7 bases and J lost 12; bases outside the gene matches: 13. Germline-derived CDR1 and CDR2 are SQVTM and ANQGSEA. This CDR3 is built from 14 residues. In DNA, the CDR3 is TGCAGCGGGCAAGGACTAGCGGGGCCGACAGGGCAGTTCTTC. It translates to CSGQGLAGPTGQFF.

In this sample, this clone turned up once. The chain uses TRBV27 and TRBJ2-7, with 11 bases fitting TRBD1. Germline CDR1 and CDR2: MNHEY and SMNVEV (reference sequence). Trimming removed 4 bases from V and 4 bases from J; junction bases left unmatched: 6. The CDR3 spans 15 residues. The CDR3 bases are TGTGCCAGCAGTTCTGGACAGGGGGCAATATACGAGCAGTACTTC. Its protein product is CASSSGQGAIYEQYF.

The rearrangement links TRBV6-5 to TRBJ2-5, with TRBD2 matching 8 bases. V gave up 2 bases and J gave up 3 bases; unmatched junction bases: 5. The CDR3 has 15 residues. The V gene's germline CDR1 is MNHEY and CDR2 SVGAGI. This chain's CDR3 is CASSYSSSGEETQYF. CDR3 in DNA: TGTGCCAGCAGTTACAGTAGTAGCGGGGAAGAGACCCAGTACTTC.

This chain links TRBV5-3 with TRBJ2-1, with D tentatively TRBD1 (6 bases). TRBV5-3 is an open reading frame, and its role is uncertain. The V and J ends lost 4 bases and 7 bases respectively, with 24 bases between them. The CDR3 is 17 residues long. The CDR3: CARSIGDTHYPWNEQFF. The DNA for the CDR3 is TGTGCCAGAAGCATAGGGGACACCCACTACCCTTGGAATGAGCAGTTCTTC.

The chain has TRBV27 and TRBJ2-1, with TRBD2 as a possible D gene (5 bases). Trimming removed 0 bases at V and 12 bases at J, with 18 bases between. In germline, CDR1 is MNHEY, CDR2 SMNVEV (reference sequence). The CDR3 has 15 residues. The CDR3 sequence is CASSLSNGGVIGQFF. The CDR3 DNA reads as TGTGCCAGCAGTTTATCGAACGGAGGTGTTATTGGGCAGTTCTTC.

The CDR3 region is CSVEWTLGGYEQYF. CDR3 nucleotide sequence: TGCAGCGTTGAGTGGACCCTGGGCGGTTACGAGCAGTACTTC. The chain has TRBV29-1 and TRBJ2-5; no clear D. The J call could be wrong; TRBJ2-7 is a better fit for the DNA end. CDR1 is SQVTM, CDR2 ANQGSEA, per germline. The length of the CDR3 is 14 residues.